This T cell receptor (beta chain) was observed in a study of graft-versus-host responses after intestinal transplantation. Across the whole study: Recipients had transplants, and these were multivisceral, liver-intestinal, or isolated intestinal. Anti-thymocyte globulin was used for induction in all recipients, who then took tacrolimus and steroids for approximately three years. Study results and limitations: Investigators detected GvH clones in recipient marrow, with some emerging earlier in ileum or blood. Patients who carried graft-donor T cell macrochimerism also had high graft-versus-host to host-versus-graft clonal ratios in their allografts.

Details on this clone: Its antigen is as yet unknown.

TCRdb's copy holds only in-frame clones and misses some; the assay was immunoSEQ multiplex PCR. The table has approximately 54,000 clones, 75% to 95% seen once; the top ten hold roughly 6%. The sequencing here drew on PBMCs, taken about 93 weeks after intestinal transplant. This receptor was taken from a human patient who received an intestinal transplant, so some T cells may come from the graft donor.

The CDR3 region has the DNA TGTGCCAGCAGCTTCATCACCTACGAGCAGTACTTC. This translates into CASSFITYEQYF. The chain carries TRBV5-6 and TRBJ2-7; D call uncertain. The CDR3 runs 12 residues. Trimming removed 2 bases at V and 2 bases at J, with 5 bases between. Germline assignment: CDR1 SGHDT and CDR2 YYEEEE.